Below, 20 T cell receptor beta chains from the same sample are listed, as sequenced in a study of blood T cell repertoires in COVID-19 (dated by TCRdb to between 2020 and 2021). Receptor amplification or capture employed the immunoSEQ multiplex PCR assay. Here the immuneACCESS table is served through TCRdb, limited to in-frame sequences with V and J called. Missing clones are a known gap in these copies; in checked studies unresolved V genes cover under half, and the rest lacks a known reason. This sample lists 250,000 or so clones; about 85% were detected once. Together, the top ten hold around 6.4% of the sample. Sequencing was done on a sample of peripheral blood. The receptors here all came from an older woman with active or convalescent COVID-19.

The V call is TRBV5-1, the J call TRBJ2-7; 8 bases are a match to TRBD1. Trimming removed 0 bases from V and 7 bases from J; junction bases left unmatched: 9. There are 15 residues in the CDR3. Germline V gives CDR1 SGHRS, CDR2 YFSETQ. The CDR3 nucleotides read TGCGCCAGCAGCTTGGGGTTCCAGGGGGCGCAAGAGCAGTACTTC. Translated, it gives CASSLGFQGAQEQYF.

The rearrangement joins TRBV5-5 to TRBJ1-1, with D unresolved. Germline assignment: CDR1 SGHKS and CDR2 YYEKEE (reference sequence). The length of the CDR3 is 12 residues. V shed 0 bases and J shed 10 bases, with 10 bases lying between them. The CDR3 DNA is TGTGCCAGCAGCTTGGAGACCGCGGGAGCTTTCTTT. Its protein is CASSLETAGAFF.

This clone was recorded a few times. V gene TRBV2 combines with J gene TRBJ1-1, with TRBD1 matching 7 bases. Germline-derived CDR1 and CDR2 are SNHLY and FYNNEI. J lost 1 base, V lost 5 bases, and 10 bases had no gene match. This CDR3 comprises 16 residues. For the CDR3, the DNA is TGTGCCAGCAGTCGCCCGGGACAGCGAGGGAACACTGAAGCTTTCTTT. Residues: CASSRPGQRGNTEAFF. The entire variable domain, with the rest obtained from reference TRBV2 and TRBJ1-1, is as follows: EPEVTQTPSHQVTQMGQEVILRCVPISNHLYFYWYRQILGQKVEFLVSFYNNEISEKSEIFDDQFSVERPDGSNFTLKIRSTKLEDSAMYFCASSRPGQRGNTEAFFGQGTRLTVV.

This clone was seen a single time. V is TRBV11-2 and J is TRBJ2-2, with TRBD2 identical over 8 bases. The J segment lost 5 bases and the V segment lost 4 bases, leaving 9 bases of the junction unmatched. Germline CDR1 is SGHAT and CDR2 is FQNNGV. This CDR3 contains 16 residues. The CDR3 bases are TGTGCCAGCAGCTCAGTACGGGGGGGCCCAACCGGGGAGCTGTTTTTT. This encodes CASSSVRGGPTGELFF.

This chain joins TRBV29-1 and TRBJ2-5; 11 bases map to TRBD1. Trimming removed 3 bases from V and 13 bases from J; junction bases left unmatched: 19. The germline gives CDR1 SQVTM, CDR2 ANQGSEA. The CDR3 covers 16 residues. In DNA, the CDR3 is TGCAGCGTTGATCCGCACCCGGGACAGGGGGTTGGCCTCCGGTACTTC. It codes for CSVDPHPGQGVGLRYF.

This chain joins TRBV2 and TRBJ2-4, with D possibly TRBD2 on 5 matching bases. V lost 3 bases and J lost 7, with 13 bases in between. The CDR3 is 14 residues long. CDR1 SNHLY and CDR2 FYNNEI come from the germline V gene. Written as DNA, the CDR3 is TGTGCCAGCAGTGAGTCTGAGGGATGGAACATTCAGTACTTC. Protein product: CASSESEGWNIQYF.

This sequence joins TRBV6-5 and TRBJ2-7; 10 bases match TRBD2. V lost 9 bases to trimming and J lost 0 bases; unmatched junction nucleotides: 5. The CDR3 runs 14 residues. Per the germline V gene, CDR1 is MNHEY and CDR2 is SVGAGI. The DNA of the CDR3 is TGTGCCAGTTCCGGGACTAGCGTCTCCTACGAGCAGTACTTC. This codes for CASSGTSVSYEQYF.

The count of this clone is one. CDR3 DNA: TGTGCCAGCAGCCAAGATGTCCGTGAGCAGTACTTC. Translating gives CASSQDVREQYF. The chain couples TRBV3-1 (or the pseudogene TRBV3-2) to TRBJ2-7; unclear D gene. The germline V and J ends were trimmed by 0 bases and 7 bases, with 7 bases remaining between them. Germline lookup yields CDR1 LGHDT and CDR2 YNNKEL (reference sequence). This CDR3 contains 12 residues.

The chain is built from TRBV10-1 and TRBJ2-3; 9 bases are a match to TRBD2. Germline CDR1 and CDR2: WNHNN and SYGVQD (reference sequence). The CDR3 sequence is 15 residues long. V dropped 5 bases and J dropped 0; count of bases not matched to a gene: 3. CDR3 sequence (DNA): TGCGCCAGCAGTCTAGCGGGATCTAGCACAGATACGCAGTATTTT. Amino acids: CASSLAGSSTDTQYF.

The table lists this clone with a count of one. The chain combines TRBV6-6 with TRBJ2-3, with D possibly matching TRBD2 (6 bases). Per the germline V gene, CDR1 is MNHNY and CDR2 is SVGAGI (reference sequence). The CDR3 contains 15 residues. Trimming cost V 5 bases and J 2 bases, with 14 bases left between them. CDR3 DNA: TGTGCCAGCAGTGTGACTAGATCTAACACAGATACGCAGTATTTT. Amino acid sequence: CASSVTRSNTDTQYF.

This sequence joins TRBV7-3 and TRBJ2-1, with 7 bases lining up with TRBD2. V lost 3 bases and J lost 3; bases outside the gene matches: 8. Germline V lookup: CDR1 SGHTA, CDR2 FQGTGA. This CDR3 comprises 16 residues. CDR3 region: CASSFTGGAHYNEQFF. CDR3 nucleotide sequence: TGTGCCAGCAGCTTTACGGGGGGAGCGCACTACAATGAGCAGTTCTTC.

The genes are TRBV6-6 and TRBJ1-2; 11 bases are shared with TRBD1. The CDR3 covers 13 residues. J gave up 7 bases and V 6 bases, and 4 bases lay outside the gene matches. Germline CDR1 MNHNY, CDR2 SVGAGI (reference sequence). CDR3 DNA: TGTGCCAGCAGAACCGGGACAGGGGGTGGCTACACCTTC. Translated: CASRTGTGGGYTF.

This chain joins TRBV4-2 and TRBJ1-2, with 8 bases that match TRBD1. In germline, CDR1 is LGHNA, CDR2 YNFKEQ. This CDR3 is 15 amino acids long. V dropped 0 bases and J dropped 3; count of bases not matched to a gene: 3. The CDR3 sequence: CASSQETGAYYGYTF. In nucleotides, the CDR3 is TGTGCCAGCAGCCAAGAGACAGGGGCGTACTATGGCTACACCTTC.

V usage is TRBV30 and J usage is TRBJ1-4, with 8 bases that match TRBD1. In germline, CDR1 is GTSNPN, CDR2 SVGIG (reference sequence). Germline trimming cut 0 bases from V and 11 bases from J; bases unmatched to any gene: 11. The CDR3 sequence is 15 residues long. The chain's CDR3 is CAWSVRVAQGAKLFF. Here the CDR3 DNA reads TGTGCCTGGAGTGTACGTGTGGCCCAGGGGGCGAAACTGTTTTTT.

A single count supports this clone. The CDR3 bases are TGTGCCAGCAGTAGGGAAAAGGGGGCTCCGTCTGGCTACACCTTC. Translating gives CASSREKGAPSGYTF. The chain carries TRBV2 and TRBJ1-2; 7 nucleotides match TRBD1. CDR1 and CDR2 (germline): SNHLY, FYNNEI. V lost 5 bases, J lost 7 bases, and 13 bases stayed unmatched. The CDR3 totals 15 residues.

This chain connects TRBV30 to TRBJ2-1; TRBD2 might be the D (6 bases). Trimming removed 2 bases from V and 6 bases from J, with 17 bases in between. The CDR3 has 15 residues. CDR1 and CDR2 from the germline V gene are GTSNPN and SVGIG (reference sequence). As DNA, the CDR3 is TGTGCCTGGAGTATACCGCCGGGACTCCTCAATGAGCAGTTCTTC. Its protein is CAWSIPPGLLNEQFF.

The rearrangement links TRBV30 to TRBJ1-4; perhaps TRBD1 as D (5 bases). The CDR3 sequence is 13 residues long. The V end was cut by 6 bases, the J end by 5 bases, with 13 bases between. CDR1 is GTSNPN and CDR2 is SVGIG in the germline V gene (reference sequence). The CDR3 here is CACDSLGNEKLFF. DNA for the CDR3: TGTGCCTGTGACAGCCTGGGAAATGAAAAACTGTTTTTT.

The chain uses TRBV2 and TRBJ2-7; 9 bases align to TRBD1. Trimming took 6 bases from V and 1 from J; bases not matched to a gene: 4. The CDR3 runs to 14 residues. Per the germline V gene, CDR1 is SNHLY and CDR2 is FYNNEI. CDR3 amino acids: CASRWTGESYEQYF. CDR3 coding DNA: TGTGCCAGCAGATGGACAGGGGAATCCTACGAGCAGTACTTC.

The CDR3 protein is CASRQGQASEGYTF. In DNA, the CDR3 is TGTGCCAGCAGACAGGGACAGGCTTCCGAGGGCTACACCTTC. V and J are TRBV7-9 and TRBJ1-2, with 8 bases lining up with TRBD1. V lost 6 bases and J lost 8; bases outside the gene matches: 11. This CDR3 is 14 amino acids long. The germline V gene has CDR1 SEHNR and CDR2 FQNEAQ (reference sequence). Full variable domain (missing parts from reference TRBV7-9 and TRBJ1-2): DTGVSQNPRHKITKRGQNVTFRCDPISEHNRLYWYRQTLGQGPEFLTYFQNEAQLEKSRLLSDRFSAERPKGSFSTLEIQRTEQGDSAMYLCASRQGQASEGYTFGSGTRLTVV.

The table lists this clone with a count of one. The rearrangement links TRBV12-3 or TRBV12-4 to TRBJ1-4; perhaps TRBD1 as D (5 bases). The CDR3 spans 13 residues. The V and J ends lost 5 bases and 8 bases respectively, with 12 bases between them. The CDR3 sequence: CASSPPGREKLFF. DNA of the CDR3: TGTGCCAGCAGTCCACCAGGGAGGGAAAAACTGTTTTTT.